Following are 5 T cell receptor beta chains from one sample sequenced in a study of T cell repertoires in aging, cancer and after chemotherapy. Multiplex touch-down PCR with TRB-A/B primers amplified rearranged V-D-J TRB sequences. TCRdb reanalysed the multiplex PCR reads using MiXCR and keeps one entry per CDR3 protein. The sample consists of several thousand distinct CDR3 sequences, approximately 25% of them appearing once. Amplification of TCR beta used genomic DNA extracted from peripheral blood. The sequenced sample was blood. These receptors all come from a human donor in good health.

This clonotype was counted between two and nine times. This chain joins TRBV2 and TRBJ2-7; D is possibly TRBD2 (7 bases). Germline CDR1 SNHLY, CDR2 FYNNEI. V dropped 3 bases and J dropped 0 bases, with 12 bases sitting between them. The CDR3 contains 15 residues. CDR3 sequence: CASSDGGLDSYEQYF. The CDR3 DNA follows: TGTGCCAGCAGTGACGGGGGGCTGGACTCCTACGAGCAGTACTTC.

In its sample, this clonotype ranks as medium-sized. The chain has TRBV20-1 and TRBJ1-5; D is perhaps TRBD1 (6 bases). The germline V gene has CDR1 DFQATT and CDR2 SNEGSKA (reference sequence). V was cut by 4 bases and J by 0 bases, with 13 bases left in between. The CDR3 has 15 amino acids. CDR3 protein: CSATRQEYSNQPQHF. The CDR3 coding sequence is TGCAGTGCTACCCGACAGGAATATAGCAATCAGCCCCAGCATTTT.

By proportion, this clonotype is medium-sized (0.01 to 0.1%). The rearrangement links TRBV18 to TRBJ1-2; a weak D match, TRBD1 (5 bases). The CDR3 length is 13 residues. The germline V gene encodes CDR1 KGHSH and CDR2 LQKENI. V lost 3 bases to trimming and J lost 5 bases, with 10 bases between them. CDR3 sequence reads: CASSPRDSYGYTF. The CDR3 region has the DNA TGTGCCAGCTCACCCAGGGACTCGTATGGCTACACCTTC.

This clonotype has a single count. The chain has TRBV6-2 or TRBV6-3 and TRBJ2-7, with 10 bases lining up with TRBD1. After removal of 0 bases from V and 5 bases from J, the junction contained 4 bases not matched to a gene. Germline V gives CDR1 MNHEY, CDR2 SVGEGT. The CDR3 spans 15 residues. The CDR3 sequence: CASSYSGQGHNEQYF. The CDR3 region has the DNA TGTGCCAGCAGTTACTCGGGACAGGGGCACAACGAGCAGTACTTC.

Relative to its sample, this clonotype is medium-sized. The rearrangement joins TRBV13 to TRBJ2-7; 9 bases align to TRBD1. CDR1 and CDR2 (germline): PRHDT, FYEKMQ (reference sequence). V shed 6 bases and J 3 bases; nucleotides not matched to a gene: 6. The CDR3 covers 14 residues. CDR3 loop: CASRRTGERYEQYF. The CDR3 DNA follows: TGTGCCAGCAGACGGACAGGGGAACGCTACGAGCAGTACTTC. Based on the CDR3 plus reference TRBV13 and TRBJ2-7, the full variable domain is AAGVIQSPRHLIKEKRETATLKCYPIPRHDTVYWYQQGPGQDPQFLISFYEKMQSDKGSIPDRFSAQQFSDYHSELNMSSLELGDSALYFCASRRTGERYEQYFGPGTRLTVT.